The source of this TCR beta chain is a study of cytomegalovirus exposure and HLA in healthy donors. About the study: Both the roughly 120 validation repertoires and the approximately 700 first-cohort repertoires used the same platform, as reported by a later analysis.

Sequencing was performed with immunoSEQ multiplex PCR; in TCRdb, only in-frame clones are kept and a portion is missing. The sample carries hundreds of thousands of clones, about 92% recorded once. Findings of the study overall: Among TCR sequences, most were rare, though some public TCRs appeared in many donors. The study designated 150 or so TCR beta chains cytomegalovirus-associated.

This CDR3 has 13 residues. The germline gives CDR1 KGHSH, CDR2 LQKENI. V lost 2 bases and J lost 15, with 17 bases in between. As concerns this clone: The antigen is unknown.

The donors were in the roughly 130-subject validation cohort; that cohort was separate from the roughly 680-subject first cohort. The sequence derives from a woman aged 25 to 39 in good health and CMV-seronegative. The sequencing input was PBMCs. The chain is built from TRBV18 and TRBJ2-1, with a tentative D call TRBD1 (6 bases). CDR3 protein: CASSPGQGTPPFF. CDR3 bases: TGTGCCAGCTCACCAGGGCAGGGGACCCCCCCGTTCTTC.